One sample yielded the 15 T cell receptor beta chains listed below, sequenced in a study of blood T cell repertoires in COVID-19. Repertoires were generated with immunoSEQ multiplex PCR, while TCRdb's copy carries only in-frame clones and drops some. This sample carries about 220,000 clones, around 83% of them seen once, and the ten largest clones take over 2%. The sample taken for sequencing was peripheral blood. The receptor set was obtained from a man aged 40-49 years who had recovered from COVID-19.

The chain uses TRBV7-8 and TRBJ2-2; 8 bases line up with TRBD2. V lost 3 bases and J lost 3; bases outside the gene matches: 6. The CDR3 consists of 16 residues. Germline CDR1 is SGHVS and CDR2 is FQNEAQ. The CDR3 here is CASSFTAGVDTGELFF. The CDR3 region has the DNA TGTGCCAGCAGCTTCACAGCGGGAGTGGACACCGGGGAGCTGTTTTTT.

In this sample, this clone turned up once. The V and J genes are TRBV3-1 (or the pseudogene TRBV3-2) and TRBJ2-3; D gene ambiguous. Germline CDR1 and CDR2: LGHDT and YNNKEL (reference sequence). V was shortened by 4 bases and J by 6 bases, with 8 bases between the two germline ends. The CDR3 extends over 12 amino acids. In DNA, the CDR3 is TGTGCCAGCAGCCCGACGGGTGATACGCAGTATTTT. This codes for CASSPTGDTQYF.

The V and J genes are TRBV2 and TRBJ2-7; D not resolved. The CDR3 runs 15 residues. Looked up from germline, CDR1 is SNHLY and CDR2 is FYNNEI. V lost 5 bases and J 0 bases, leaving 14 bases between the germline ends. The CDR3 nucleotides are TGTGCCAGCAGTCGAGCGACCGGAATCTCCTACGAGCAGTACTTC. It specifies CASSRATGISYEQYF.

The chain carries TRBV7-2 and TRBJ2-1, with D perhaps TRBD2 (6 bases). V dropped 2 bases and J dropped 6 bases, with 23 bases sitting between them. CDR1 is SGHTA and CDR2 is FQGNSA in the germline V gene. The CDR3 is 18 amino acids. The CDR3 DNA reads as TGTGCCAGCAGCTTAATCAGCCGGGGGATGGGGTGGGGCAATGAGCAGTTCTTC. Translation: CASSLISRGMGWGNEQFF.

The genes are TRBV6-1 and TRBJ1-6; D might be TRBD1 (6 bases). Germline loops: CDR1 MNHNS, CDR2 SASEGT. The CDR3 totals 13 residues. Trimming took 3 bases from V and 11 from J, leaving 11 bases between them. The CDR3 is CASSEDRPTPLHF. In nucleotides, the CDR3 is TGTGCCAGCAGTGAGGACAGACCAACACCCCTCCACTTT.

As DNA, the CDR3 is TGTGCCAGCAGTTGGACCGGGACAGGGGGCTATCATGAGCAGTTCTTC. Amino acid sequence: CASSWTGTGGYHEQFF. The chain joins TRBV6-5 to TRBJ2-1; 12 nucleotides line up with TRBD1. The germline CDR1 and CDR2 sequences are MNHEY and SVGAGI. This CDR3 contains 16 residues. Trimming took 4 bases from V and 8 from J; bases not matched to a gene: 9.

This clone was counted a few times. The chain couples TRBV7-9 to TRBJ2-3; 12 bases agree with TRBD2. V was pared by 3 bases and J by 4 bases, with 5 bases of the junction left unmatched. The CDR3 sequence is 16 residues long. From germline, CDR1 is SEHNR and CDR2 FQNEAQ (reference sequence). The CDR3, as DNA: TGTGCCAGCAGCTTCTCGACTAGCGGGGGATCAGATACGCAGTATTTT. Protein sequence: CASSFSTSGGSDTQYF.

This chain links TRBV9 with TRBJ2-7; 7 bases match TRBD1. Unmatched junction bases numbered 7, after V lost 4 bases and J lost 0 bases. This CDR3 has 15 amino acids. Germline values: CDR1 SGDLS, CDR2 YYNGEE. The CDR3 loop is CASSPVPGGSYEQYF. In DNA, the CDR3 is TGTGCCAGCAGCCCTGTGCCAGGGGGCTCCTACGAGCAGTACTTC.

The chain joins TRBV7-2 to TRBJ2-1; D possibly corresponds to TRBD2 (6 bases). The CDR3 loop spans 17 amino acids. V lost 1 base and J lost 2, with 15 bases in between. CDR1 is SGHTA, CDR2 FQGNSA, per germline. CDR3 in amino acids: CASSLVRREKPYNEQFF. For the CDR3, the DNA is TGTGCCAGCAGCTTAGTGCGACGGGAGAAACCCTACAATGAGCAGTTCTTC. Filled out from reference TRBV7-2 and TRBJ2-1, the complete variable domain reads GAGVSQSPSNKVTEKGKDVELRCDPISGHTALYWYRQSLGQGLEFLIYFQGNSAPDKSGLPSDRFSAERTGGSVSTLTIQRTQQEDSAVYLCASSLVRREKPYNEQFFGPGTRLTVL.

This chain joins TRBV18 and TRBJ2-1; 7 bases fit TRBD2. The CDR3 is 13 residues long. V dropped 3 bases and J dropped 8; count of bases not matched to a gene: 4. Germline CDR1 KGHSH, CDR2 LQKENI. CDR3 amino acids: CASSPGGWDEQFF. The CDR3 coding sequence is TGTGCCAGCTCACCGGGAGGGTGGGATGAGCAGTTCTTC.

The chain is built from TRBV5-4 and TRBJ1-2; no firm D call. The germline gives CDR1 SGHNT, CDR2 YYREEE (reference sequence). This CDR3 is built from 13 residues. V lost 1 base and J lost 4, with 8 bases in between. The CDR3 nucleotides read TGTGCCAGCAGCTTGAACACGTTCTATGGCTACACCTTC. This sequence encodes CASSLNTFYGYTF.

The chain uses TRBV10-1 and TRBJ2-1, with a weak D call TRBD2 (6 bases). The CDR3 extends over 16 amino acids. V was trimmed by 6 bases and J by 1 base, leaving 16 bases between them. The germline V gene has CDR1 WNHNN and CDR2 SYGVQD (reference sequence). CDR3 in amino acids: CASSPLTGDSYNEQFF. Written as DNA, the CDR3 is TGCGCCAGCAGCCCTCTAACGGGAGATTCCTACAATGAGCAGTTCTTC.

The genes are TRBV18 and TRBJ1-2, with 11 bases aligning to TRBD1. V dropped 3 bases and J dropped 4; count of bases not matched to a gene: 4. The CDR3 is made up of 15 amino acids. Germline lookup yields CDR1 KGHSH and CDR2 LQKENI. The chain's CDR3 is CASSPGTGGSYGYTF. For the CDR3, the DNA is TGTGCCAGCTCACCGGGGACAGGGGGATCCTATGGCTACACCTTC. Based on the CDR3 plus reference TRBV18 and TRBJ1-2, the full variable domain is NAGVMQNPRHLVRRRGQEARLRCSPMKGHSHVYWYRQLPEEGLKFMVYLQKENIIDESGMPKERFSAEFPKEGPSILRIQQVVRGDSAAYFCASSPGTGGSYGYTFGSGTRLTVV.

This chain connects TRBV2 to TRBJ2-7; unclear D gene. Germline CDR1 is SNHLY and CDR2 is FYNNEI. V was cut by 1 base and J by 0 bases, with 7 bases left in between. The CDR3 covers 14 residues. Here the CDR3 reads CASSEEAVSYEQYF. The CDR3 DNA is TGTGCCAGCAGTGAAGAGGCGGTCTCCTACGAGCAGTACTTC.

The chain couples TRBV30 to TRBJ2-1; possible D gene TRBD2, 5 bases. The germline V gene has CDR1 GTSNPN and CDR2 SVGIG (reference sequence). Trimming shortened V by 0 bases and J by 8 bases, and 8 bases separated the two germline ends. The CDR3 is made up of 12 amino acids. CDR3 region: CAWSVLGYEQFF. The CDR3, as DNA: TGTGCCTGGAGTGTACTAGGGTATGAGCAGTTCTTC.